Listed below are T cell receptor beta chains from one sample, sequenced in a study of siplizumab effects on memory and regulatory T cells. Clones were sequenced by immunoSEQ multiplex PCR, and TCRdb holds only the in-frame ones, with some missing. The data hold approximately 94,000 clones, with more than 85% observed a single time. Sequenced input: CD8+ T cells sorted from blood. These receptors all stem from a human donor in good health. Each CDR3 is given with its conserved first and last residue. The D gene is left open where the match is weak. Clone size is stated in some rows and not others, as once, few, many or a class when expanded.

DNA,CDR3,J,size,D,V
TGCAGTGCTCTTACCGGGGTCGAGGCTTTCTTT,CSALTGVEAFF,TRBJ1-1,NA,NA,TRBV20-1
TGTGCCAGCAGTGACTCGACCAGCGGAGATGTGGATACGCAGTATTTT,CASSDSTSGDVDTQYF,TRBJ2-3,NA,NA,TRBV6-4
TGTGCCAGCAGTGACTCTGGGACGAAGCAACCCCAGCATTTT,CASSDSGTKQPQHF,TRBJ1-5,NA,NA,TRBV6-4
TGTGCCAGCGCCCTCTCGGTGAACACTGAAGCTTTCTTT,CASALSVNTEAFF,TRBJ1-1,NA,NA,TRBV19
TGTGCCTGGAGTGTACAGACGGGACTGAAGGAAAAACTGTTTTTT,CAWSVQTGLKEKLFF,TRBJ1-4,NA,NA,TRBV30
TGTGCAAGTCGCTCGAACCGGGGCCCCGGGTTCCAGTACTTC,CASRSNRGPGFQYF,TRBJ2-7,NA,NA,TRBV12-2
TGTGCCAGCAGTTTCTCCGGGACCGAGCAGTACTTC,CASSFSGTEQYF,TRBJ2-7,NA,NA,TRBV27
TGTGCCAGCAGCTTAACAAAGACGGTCTCCTATAATTCACCCCTCCACTTT,CASSLTKTVSYNSPLHF,TRBJ1-6,NA,NA,TRBV7-8
TGTGCCAGTAGTACACACTCGGGAGGGGCCGGTACTGAAGCTTTCTTT,CASSTHSGGAGTEAFF,TRBJ1-1,NA,NA,TRBV19
TGTGCCAGCAGTGTACTGGGACAGCCTAATTCACCCCTCCACTTT,CASSVLGQPNSPLHF,TRBJ1-6,NA,TRBD1,TRBV2
TGCGCCAGCAGCCAAAAAGGGACAGGAAGCACAGATACGCAGTATTTT,CASSQKGTGSTDTQYF,TRBJ2-3,NA,TRBD1,TRBV4-1
TGTGCCAGCAGCGTAGAAATCAGTGCAACTAATGAAAAACTGTTTTTT,CASSVEISATNEKLFF,TRBJ1-4,NA,NA,TRBV9
TGTGCCAGCACGGGGGGGGAGCCCTACAATGAGCAGTTCTTC,CASTGGEPYNEQFF,TRBJ2-1,NA,TRBD2,TRBV7-2
TGTGCCAGTAGTATCGGGACTAGCGGGAGAGCAGATACGCAGTATTTT,CASSIGTSGRADTQYF,TRBJ2-3,NA,TRBD2,TRBV19
TGTGCCAGCAGCTTATACGGTTTGGGGACTGAAGCTTTCTTT,CASSLYGLGTEAFF,TRBJ1-1,NA,NA,TRBV7-3
TGTGCCAGCAGCCCGACCTCCCCAATCCCACCAACTAATGAAAAACTGTTTTTT,CASSPTSPIPPTNEKLFF,TRBJ1-4,NA,NA,TRBV7-8
TGTGCCAGCAGCCAAGACGACAGAGCTAACTATGGCTACACCTTC,CASSQDDRANYGYTF,TRBJ1-2,NA,NA,TRBV14
TGTGCCAGCAGCCGACCCACACCGGGAAACTACGAGCAGTACTTC,CASSRPTPGNYEQYF,TRBJ2-7,NA,NA,TRBV13
TGCGCCAGCAGCCAAATTCGGGGACAGGGGACCGGGGAGCTGTTTTTT,CASSQIRGQGTGELFF,TRBJ2-2,NA,TRBD1,TRBV4-1
TGCGCCAGCAGCCCCAAACCCTATAGCGGGTCAGGTAATGAGCAGTTCTTC,CASSPKPYSGSGNEQFF,TRBJ2-1,NA,TRBD2,TRBV4-1
TGTGCCAGTAGTATAGACTCCAACCCAAATGAAAAACTGTTTTTT,CASSIDSNPNEKLFF,TRBJ1-4,NA,NA,TRBV19
TGCAGCGTTGAAGGGGACCACAATGAGCAGTTCTTC,CSVEGDHNEQFF,TRBJ2-1,NA,NA,TRBV29-1
TGTGCCAGCAGCCCCTATCTGGCGGGAGGGGGTAATGAGCAGTTCTTC,CASSPYLAGGGNEQFF,TRBJ2-1,NA,TRBD2,TRBV7-2
TGTGCCAGCAGGCCGGGATCCACAAATGAGCAGTTCTTC,CASRPGSTNEQFF,TRBJ2-1,once,NA,TRBV9
TGCGCCAGCAGCTCCCCACCAGCCCACGAGCAGTACTTC,CASSSPPAHEQYF,TRBJ2-7,NA,NA,TRBV5-1
TGTGCCAGCAGTGAGGCCAGGGGTCACGAGCAGTACTTC,CASSEARGHEQYF,TRBJ2-7,NA,NA,TRBV6-1
TGCGCCAGCAGCCAAGGGGCGGGACAGGGGAACGAGCAGTACTTC,CASSQGAGQGNEQYF,TRBJ2-7,NA,TRBD1,TRBV4-1
TGTGCCAGCAGTGAAGGTAGGACACCTTACTACGAGCAGTACTTC,CASSEGRTPYYEQYF,TRBJ2-7,NA,NA,TRBV6-1
TGTGCCAGCAGCTCCGGGACAGGGGGCTTATATGGCTACACCTTC,CASSSGTGGLYGYTF,TRBJ1-2,NA,TRBD1,TRBV7-9
TGTGCCAGCGGCCAAGGGGGTTGGGATCAGCCCCAGCATTTT,CASGQGGWDQPQHF,TRBJ1-5,once,NA,TRBV2
TGTGCCAGCAGCCCCCCCGGGGGAACTGAAGCTTTCTTT,CASSPPGGTEAFF,TRBJ1-1,few,NA,TRBV4-2
TGTGCCAGCGAGGGAGGGAGTAGCAATCAGCCCCAGCATTTT,CASEGGSSNQPQHF,TRBJ1-5,NA,NA,TRBV7-9
TGCGCCAGCAGCCTCGAACACAGGGCTTCCGGGGAGCTGTTTTTT,CASSLEHRASGELFF,TRBJ2-2,NA,NA,TRBV4-1
TGTGCCAGCAGTGAAGTTCCAGGGTTCAATGAGCAGTTCTTC,CASSEVPGFNEQFF,TRBJ2-1,NA,NA,TRBV6-4
TGTGCCAGCAGCCCCGCTAGCAGCAGGAACGTAAATGAGCAGTTCTTC,CASSPASSRNVNEQFF,TRBJ2-1,NA,NA,TRBV5-5
TGTGCCAGCAGCGCAGGACAGGGGCCTTTCTATGGCTACACCTTC,CASSAGQGPFYGYTF,TRBJ1-2,NA,TRBD1,TRBV7-9